One and the same sample provided the 30 T cell receptor beta chains below, sequenced in a study of blood T cell repertoires in COVID-19. The method was immunoSEQ multiplex PCR; TCRdb's version includes in-frame clones alone and lacks a portion of them. The sample contains around 500,000 clones, around 89% of which appear only once. The sequenced material came from PBMCs or T cells enriched from blood (not recorded which). The source is a woman aged 40 to 50 who had recovered from COVID-19.

The V call is TRBV30, the J call TRBJ1-1; D remains unclear. The V end was cut by 0 bases, the J end by 11 bases, with 22 bases between. The germline CDR1 and CDR2 sequences are GTSNPN and SVGIG (reference sequence). The CDR3 loop spans 15 amino acids. The CDR3 loop reads CAWSVQATSPRDAFF. Here the CDR3 DNA reads TGTGCCTGGAGTGTACAAGCAACTAGTCCCCGTGACGCTTTCTTT.

The rearrangement uses TRBV2 and TRBJ1-5, with 7 bases matching TRBD1. The CDR3 has 14 amino acids. Germline trimming cut 5 bases from V and 7 bases from J; bases unmatched to any gene: 8. Germline CDR1 and CDR2: SNHLY and FYNNEI. CDR3 sequence reads: CASSRRDSRQPQHF. The CDR3 nucleotides read TGTGCCAGCAGTAGGAGGGACAGTCGCCAGCCCCAGCATTTT.

J is TRBJ1-5 and V is TRBV1; whether TRBD1, the table's D call, matches the DNA was not checked. TRBV1 constitutes a pseudogene. The CDR3 is 16 amino acids. CDR3 DNA: TGCACCAGCAGTCGCGACAGGGTTACGGGCAATCAGCCCCAGCATTTT. Amino acids: CTSSRDRVTGNQPQHF.

The chain uses TRBV7-8 and TRBJ1-5, with no clear D. V lost 1 base and J lost 5, with 9 bases in between. CDR1 SGHVS and CDR2 FQNEAQ come from the germline V gene. This CDR3 region has 14 residues. The CDR3 region has the DNA TGTGCCAGCAGCTTAGACGGTGGGCATCAGCCCCAGCATTTT. Its protein is CASSLDGGHQPQHF.

The chain employs TRBV9 and TRBJ2-5, with 10 bases fitting TRBD2. The germline CDR1 and CDR2 sequences are SGDLS and YYNGEE. CDR3 length equals 16 residues. V trimming: 0 bases; J trimming: 3 bases; junction bases outside the gene matches: 5. The CDR3 DNA sequence: TGTGCCAGCAGCGTAGCAAGCGGGAGGGGTGAAGAGACCCAGTACTTC. Translating it yields CASSVASGRGEETQYF.

The V gene is TRBV4-3, the J gene TRBJ2-7; 9 bases match TRBD1. This CDR3 has 15 amino acids. CDR1 LGHNA and CDR2 YSLEER come from the germline V gene. Trimming cost V 0 bases and J 4 bases; bases outside gene matches: 4. As DNA, the CDR3 is TGCGCCAGCAGCCAAGACCACAGGGGGCTGTACGAGCAGTACTTC. Translating it yields CASSQDHRGLYEQYF.

The table lists this clone with a count of one. In DNA, the CDR3 is TGTGCCAGCTCAGGGACAGGGGGCGCTCCCTACGAGCAGTACTTC. Encoded protein: CASSGTGGAPYEQYF. This chain links TRBV18 with TRBJ2-7; 12 nucleotides line up with TRBD1. Germline assignment: CDR1 KGHSH and CDR2 LQKENI. The CDR3 runs 15 residues. With V trimmed by 5 bases and J by 2 bases, 4 bases remained unmatched.

V is TRBV28 and J is TRBJ2-7; 7 bases are shared with TRBD2. V was clipped by 6 bases and J by 3 bases; unmatched bases: 5. The V gene's germline CDR1 is MDHEN and CDR2 SYDVKM. CDR3 size: 13 residues. CDR3 protein: CASRGGSLYEQYF. The CDR3 DNA is TGTGCCAGCAGGGGGGGGTCCCTCTACGAGCAGTACTTC. The full variable domain, rest sourced from reference TRBV28 and TRBJ2-7, is DVKVTQSSRYLVKRTGEKVFLECVQDMDHENMFWYRQDPGLGLRLIYFSYDVKMKEKGDIPEGYSVSREKKERFSLILESASTNQTSMYLCASRGGSLYEQYFGPGTRLTVT.

This chain connects TRBV4-3 to TRBJ1-2; 11 nucleotides agree with TRBD1. The V gene's germline CDR1 is LGHNA and CDR2 YSLEER. The CDR3 extends over 16 amino acids. V gave up 0 bases and J gave up 4 bases; unmatched junction bases: 4. In nucleotides, the CDR3 is TGCGCCAGCAGCCAAGATAGGGACAGGGGGTCCTATGGCTACACCTTC. Amino acid sequence: CASSQDRDRGSYGYTF.

The chain combines TRBV6-2 or TRBV6-3 with TRBJ2-5; TRBD1 matches 8 bases. The CDR3 spans 15 residues. Germline lookup yields CDR1 MNHEY and CDR2 SVGEGT. Trimming cost V 3 bases and J 1 base; bases outside gene matches: 4. The DNA of the CDR3 is TGTGCCAGCAGTTATCCAGGGGGCCTCCAAGAGACCCAGTACTTC. It is translated as CASSYPGGLQETQYF.

The V gene is TRBV14, the J gene TRBJ2-7; TRBD1 is a possible D gene (6 bases). CDR1 SGHDN and CDR2 FVKESK come from the germline V gene. CDR3 length equals 15 residues. V was trimmed by 5 bases and J by 3 bases, leaving 17 bases between them. The CDR3 DNA is TGTGCCAGCAGCTCCCTCTCGGGACAACACTACGAGCAGTACTTC. Amino acid sequence: CASSSLSGQHYEQYF.

V and J are TRBV7-9 and TRBJ1-1; TRBD1 might be the D (5 bases). CDR3 length equals 18 residues. Germline V CDR1 and CDR2: SEHNR, FQNEAQ (reference sequence). Trimming took 2 bases from V and 5 from J, leaving 24 bases between them. The CDR3 is CASSLSVRVRGEATEAFF. Written as DNA, the CDR3 is TGTGCCAGCAGCTTATCCGTTCGGGTTCGAGGGGAGGCAACTGAAGCTTTCTTT.

This rearrangement joins TRBV19 to TRBJ1-1; 8 bases align to TRBD1. CDR3 size: 15 residues. V shed 5 bases, J shed 4 bases, and the junction held 9 bases outside the gene matches. Germline-derived CDR1 and CDR2 are LNHDA and SQIVND (reference sequence). CDR3 in DNA: TGTGCCAGTAGTTCCCAGGGACAGGTCGGCACTGAAGCTTTCTTT. This sequence encodes CASSSQGQVGTEAFF.

The rearrangement joins TRBV6-8 to TRBJ1-1; D gene unclear. V was pared by 10 bases and J by 0 bases, with 15 bases between. From germline, CDR1 is MNHGY and CDR2 SAAAGT. The CDR3 is 14 residues long. The CDR3 DNA follows: TGTGCCACTAGAAAGGAAGATATGAACACTGAAGCTTTCTTT. Protein: CATRKEDMNTEAFF.

This clone was recorded only once. This chain connects TRBV6-5 to TRBJ1-2; TRBD1 agrees at 7 bases. CDR3 length: 12 residues. Germline V gene sequence: CDR1 MNHEY, CDR2 SVGAGI. Trimming took 5 bases from V and 4 from J; bases not matched to a gene: 1. The CDR3 DNA follows: TGTGCCAGCAGTCGGGACAGCTATGGCTACACCTTC. Its protein product is CASSRDSYGYTF.

The rearrangement joins TRBV6-5 to TRBJ1-1; 7 nucleotides align to TRBD1. The J segment lost 0 bases and the V segment lost 6 bases, leaving 7 bases of the junction unmatched. CDR1 is MNHEY, CDR2 SVGAGI, per germline. This CDR3 spans 15 amino acids. The CDR3 sequence: CASRLTGLMNTEAFF. CDR3 nucleotide sequence: TGTGCCAGCAGACTGACAGGGCTTATGAACACTGAAGCTTTCTTT.

This chain links TRBV27 with TRBJ1-2, with TRBD1 matching 9 bases. With V trimmed by 6 bases and J by 6 bases, 11 bases remained unmatched. CDR1 is MNHEY and CDR2 is SMNVEV in the germline V gene (reference sequence). The CDR3 contains 15 residues. DNA for the CDR3: TGTGCCAGCAGATATGACAGGGGGGGACCGAATGGCTACACCTTC. Protein: CASRYDRGGPNGYTF.

V is TRBV19 and J is TRBJ2-3; D is undetermined. V was cut by 3 bases and J by 2 bases, with 15 bases left in between. This CDR3 has 16 residues. The germline V gene encodes CDR1 LNHDA and CDR2 SQIVND (reference sequence). The CDR3 coding sequence is TGTGCCAGTAGTATTTCCGCGGCAGTAAACACAGATACGCAGTATTTT. The encoded protein is CASSISAAVNTDTQYF.

This chain uses TRBV30 with TRBJ2-7, with D possibly matching TRBD2 (7 bases). Germline assignment: CDR1 GTSNPN and CDR2 SVGIG (reference sequence). This CDR3 region has 12 residues. The ends were cut back, 3 bases at V and 5 bases at J, with 11 bases in the middle. CDR3 loop: CAWRRGGDEQYF. DNA for the CDR3: TGTGCCTGGAGAAGGGGGGGCGACGAGCAGTACTTC. Full variable domain (missing parts from reference TRBV30 and TRBJ2-7): SQTIHQWPATLVQPVGSPLSLECTVEGTSNPNLYWYRQAAGRGLQLLFYSVGIGQISSEVPQNLSASRPQDRQFILSSKKLLLSDSGFYLCAWRRGGDEQYFGPGTRLTVT.

The J gene is TRBJ2-2, the V gene TRBV4-3; no clear D gene. The CDR3 runs 15 residues. Trimming shortened V by 4 bases and J by 6 bases, and 15 bases separated the two germline ends. Germline V CDR1 and CDR2: LGHNA, YSLEER. DNA of the CDR3: TGCGCCAGCAGCCTGTATGGCTTTTCTGCCGGGGAGCTGTTTTTT. This gives the protein CASSLYGFSAGELFF.

CDR3 region: CASSYSQANTEAFF. CDR3 coding DNA: TGTGCCAGCAGCTACAGCCAGGCGAACACTGAAGCTTTCTTT. The J gene is TRBJ1-1, the V gene TRBV7-2; D not certain. Trimming removed 4 bases from V and 1 base from J, with 10 bases in between. The CDR3 runs 14 residues. The germline gives CDR1 SGHTA, CDR2 FQGNSA.

The chain couples TRBV4-3 to TRBJ1-1; 7 bases align to TRBD1. The ends lost 0 bases at V and 2 bases at J; junction bases unmatched: 9. Germline values: CDR1 LGHNA, CDR2 YSLEER. The CDR3 runs to 17 residues. The CDR3, as DNA: TGCGCCAGCAGCCAAGACTTGGGACCAGGGGGTAACACTGAAGCTTTCTTT. The encoded protein is CASSQDLGPGGNTEAFF.

The V and J genes are TRBV5-6 and TRBJ1-1, with a possible D match to TRBD1 (6 bases). Trimming removed 2 bases from V and 5 bases from J, with 22 bases in between. The CDR3 has 17 amino acids. In germline, CDR1 is SGHDT, CDR2 YYEEEE. The CDR3 bases are TGTGCCAGCAGCTTTGCCTACAGGGCTACCGACGGGACTGAAGCTTTCTTT. Amino acid sequence: CASSFAYRATDGTEAFF.

The chain combines TRBV6-2 or TRBV6-3 with TRBJ2-3, with 9 bases identical to TRBD2. The trim removed 3 bases at V and 7 bases at J, leaving 5 bases unmatched. Germline CDR1 and CDR2: MNHEY and SVGEGT. CDR3 length: 14 amino acids. CDR3 region: CASSYGTSRYTQYF. CDR3 nucleotide sequence: TGTGCCAGCAGTTATGGGACTAGCCGTTATACGCAGTATTTT.

The chain uses TRBV7-2 and TRBJ2-1; TRBD1 matches 8 bases. The V gene end was trimmed by 0 bases and the J gene end by 6 bases; junction bases not matched to a gene: 4. CDR1 is SGHTA and CDR2 is FQGNSA in the germline V gene. CDR3 length: 15 residues. This CDR3 reads CASSLARGPANEQFF. The DNA for the CDR3 is TGTGCCAGCAGCTTAGCCAGGGGGCCTGCCAATGAGCAGTTCTTC. The full variable domain, rest sourced from reference TRBV7-2 and TRBJ2-1, is GAGVSQSPSNKVTEKGKDVELRCDPISGHTALYWYRQSLGQGLEFLIYFQGNSAPDKSGLPSDRFSAERTGGSVSTLTIQRTQQEDSAVYLCASSLARGPANEQFFGPGTRLTVL.

The genes are TRBV7-9 and TRBJ1-6; D is ambiguous. CDR1 and CDR2 (germline): SEHNR, FQNEAQ (reference sequence). V was shortened by 5 bases and J by 8 bases, with 7 bases between the two germline ends. The CDR3 runs 12 residues. CDR3 coding DNA: TGTGCCAGCAGCCTGCAGGATTCACCCCTCCACTTT. This translates into CASSLQDSPLHF.

This clone came up once. This rearrangement joins TRBV7-8 to TRBJ1-3; a possible D gene is TRBD1 (6 bases). Germline V gives CDR1 SGHVS, CDR2 FQNEAQ. This CDR3 contains 15 residues. The germline V and J ends were trimmed by 6 bases and 0 bases, with 12 bases remaining between them. CDR3 sequence reads: CASRSDRNSGNTIYF. The CDR3 DNA reads as TGTGCCAGCAGGTCGGACAGAAACTCTGGAAACACCATATATTTT.

The chain joins TRBV6-4 to TRBJ1-1; TRBD1 matches at 7 bases. The germline CDR1 and CDR2 sequences are MRHNA and SNTAGT. This CDR3 is 15 amino acids long. The V gene end was trimmed by 2 bases and the J gene end by 4 bases; junction bases not matched to a gene: 7. The CDR3 DNA reads as TGTGCCAGCAGTGACGGCGACAGGGAGGCCACTGAAGCTTTCTTT. It encodes CASSDGDREATEAFF.

This rearrangement joins TRBV29-1 to TRBJ2-7, with 15 bases matching TRBD2. Germline-derived CDR1 and CDR2 are SQVTM and ANQGSEA. The CDR3 consists of 15 residues. V gave up 6 bases and J gave up 3 bases; unmatched junction bases: 6. CDR3 nucleotides: TGCAGCGTAACCGGGACTAGCGGGAGGAACTACGAGCAGTACTTC. The encoded protein is CSVTGTSGRNYEQYF.

This clone was seen only once. V gene TRBV14 combines with J gene TRBJ1-6; 10 bases are a match to TRBD1. The CDR3 totals 15 residues. V lost 4 bases, J lost 9 bases, and 6 bases stayed unmatched. CDR1 and CDR2 (germline): SGHDN, FVKESK. CDR3 nucleotide sequence: TGTGCCAGCAGCCCAAGACAGGGGGCAGGTTCACCCCTCCACTTT. Translation: CASSPRQGAGSPLHF.